The 16 T cell receptor beta chains listed next were all sequenced from one sample in a study of beta chain features in type 1 diabetes. What was sequenced were expressed TCRB transcripts, since all of the isolated RNA had been reverse transcribed. The data were produced by immunoSEQ multiplex PCR, yet TCRdb's version contains in-frame clones alone and is incomplete. The sample lists 250,000 to 350,000 clones; less than 15% were seen once. Specimen: central memory CD4+ T cells from blood. The receptors were sampled from a man under 40 in good health.

This clone was recorded a few times. The DNA for the CDR3 is TGTGCCTGGAGTGTACGTCGGCAGGCTGAAGCTTTCTTT. Residues: CAWSVRRQAEAFF. J is TRBJ1-1 and V is TRBV30; D ambiguous. Germline-derived CDR1 and CDR2 are GTSNPN and SVGIG (reference sequence). The CDR3 runs 13 residues. The V end was cut by 0 bases, the J end by 6 bases, with 11 bases between. The entire variable domain, with the rest obtained from reference TRBV30 and TRBJ1-1, is as follows: SQTIHQWPATLVQPVGSPLSLECTVEGTSNPNLYWYRQAAGRGLQLLFYSVGIGQISSEVPQNLSASRPQDRQFILSSKKLLLSDSGFYLCAWSVRRQAEAFFGQGTRLTVV.

In this sample, this clone turned up a few times. This chain joins TRBV2 and TRBJ2-7; 8 positions match TRBD1. Trimming removed 5 bases from V and 7 bases from J; junction bases left unmatched: 7. Looked up from germline, CDR1 is SNHLY and CDR2 is FYNNEI. This CDR3 comprises 13 residues. CDR3 sequence (DNA): TGTGCCAGCAGTTTGGACAGGGAGAGAGAGCAGTACTTC. It encodes CASSLDREREQYF.

The sample holds a few counts of this clone. The chain has TRBV7-3 and TRBJ2-3; 9 bases are a match to TRBD2. From germline, CDR1 is SGHTA and CDR2 FQGTGA. This CDR3 has 15 amino acids. J gave up 3 bases and V 0 bases, and 1 base lay outside the gene matches. The CDR3 sequence: CASSLTSGGTDTQYF. Here the CDR3 DNA reads TGTGCCAGCAGCTTAACTAGCGGGGGTACAGATACGCAGTATTTT.

The J gene is TRBJ1-1, the V gene TRBV29-1; no firm D call. The V gene lost 5 bases and the J gene lost 1 base, with 14 bases spanning the gap. The CDR3 is 14 amino acids. CDR1 SQVTM and CDR2 ANQGSEA come from the germline V gene. CDR3 sequence (DNA): TGCAGCGTTCCCTTGTTGGGGTCGAACACTGAAGCTTTCTTT. Protein: CSVPLLGSNTEAFF.

The table lists this clone with a few counts. This sample includes further DNA sequences coding for the same CDR3. The rearrangement links TRBV9 to TRBJ1-3; perhaps TRBD1 as D (5 bases). V was trimmed by 3 bases and J by 0 bases, leaving 13 bases between them. There are 16 residues in the CDR3. Germline V gene sequence: CDR1 SGDLS, CDR2 YYNGEE. CDR3 nucleotides: TGTGCCAGCAGCGCAAGAGGGACCACCTCTGGAAACACCATATATTTT. Its protein is CASSARGTTSGNTIYF.

V gene TRBV10-3 combines with J gene TRBJ2-7; D is unresolved. From germline, CDR1 is ENHRY and CDR2 SYGVKD. This CDR3 comprises 15 residues. V was shortened by 6 bases and J by 0 bases, with 15 bases between the two germline ends. The CDR3 loop is CAIRGSTATSYEQYF. CDR3 bases: TGTGCCATCAGAGGATCAACAGCTACCTCCTACGAGCAGTACTTC.

J is TRBJ2-7 and V is TRBV7-6; TRBD2 is a possible D gene (7 bases). Per the germline V gene, CDR1 is SGHVS and CDR2 is FNYEAQ. The CDR3 consists of 18 residues. Deletions cut 2 bases from V and 0 bases from J, with 20 bases between. The CDR3 here is CASSLSLLRGASSYEQYF. The CDR3 region has the DNA TGTGCCAGCAGCTTATCGCTCCTCCGGGGGGCCAGCTCCTACGAGCAGTACTTC.

This chain joins TRBV4-2 and TRBJ2-2; TRBD2 agrees at 9 bases. The ends lost 6 bases at V and 5 bases at J; junction bases unmatched: 10. Germline V gene lookup returns CDR1 LGHNA and CDR2 YNFKEQ. The CDR3 loop spans 16 amino acids. CDR3 loop: CASRRHSGSSTGELFF. As DNA, the CDR3 is TGTGCCAGCAGGAGACATAGCGGGAGTAGTACCGGGGAGCTGTTTTTT.

In its sample, this clone was seen a few times. CDR3 in amino acids: CASSPSGSQPQHF. CDR3 sequence (DNA): TGTGCCAGCAGCCCTTCAGGGTCCCAGCCCCAGCATTTT. The chain employs TRBV7-2 and TRBJ1-5; tentatively, D is TRBD1 (5 bases). Trimming shortened V by 5 bases and J by 7 bases, and 12 bases separated the two germline ends. The CDR3 length is 13 residues. Germline CDR1 and CDR2: SGHTA and FQGNSA. The variable domain in full, completed from reference TRBV7-2 and TRBJ1-5, reads GAGVSQSPSNKVTEKGKDVELRCDPISGHTALYWYRQSLGQGLEFLIYFQGNSAPDKSGLPSDRFSAERTGGSVSTLTIQRTQQEDSAVYLCASSPSGSQPQHFGDGTRLSIL.

This clone was seen more than once but under ten times. This chain uses TRBV7-3 with TRBJ2-1; the match to TRBD2 covers 8 bases. Germline lookup yields CDR1 SGHTA and CDR2 FQGTGA. Trimming at V came to 5 bases and at J to 4 bases, leaving 7 bases not matched to a gene. CDR3 length equals 15 residues. Here the CDR3 reads CASSPTSGGYNEQFF. CDR3 nucleotide sequence: TGTGCCAGCAGCCCTACTAGCGGAGGGTACAATGAGCAGTTCTTC.

This clone was counted between two and nine times. The chain is built from TRBV15 and TRBJ2-3; 9 bases line up with TRBD2. In germline, CDR1 is LNHNV, CDR2 YYDKDF (reference sequence). After removal of 3 bases from V and 4 bases from J, the junction contained 8 bases not matched to a gene. The CDR3 has 16 residues. The DNA for the CDR3 is TGTGCCACCAGCAGCGGCGGGAGGGCCCCGGCAGATACGCAGTATTTT. This sequence encodes CATSSGGRAPADTQYF. The full variable domain, with the rest looked up from reference TRBV15 and TRBJ2-3, is DAMVIQNPRYQVTQFGKPVTLSCSQTLNHNVMYWYQQKSSQAPKLLFHYYDKDFNNEADTPDNFQSRRPNTSFCFLDIRSPGLGDTAMYLCATSSGGRAPADTQYFGPGTRLTVL.

Here the CDR3 reads CASSVGMETQYF. The CDR3 DNA is TGTGCCAGCAGTGTAGGGATGGAGACCCAGTACTTC. V gene TRBV25-1 combines with J gene TRBJ2-5; no firm D call. The CDR3 length is 12 residues. V was shortened by 4 bases and J by 5 bases, with 8 bases between the two germline ends. Germline assignment: CDR1 MGHDK and CDR2 SYGVNS.

This clone was seen a few times. V usage is TRBV7-2 and J usage is TRBJ2-4; no clear D gene. CDR1 is SGHTA, CDR2 FQGNSA, per germline. The CDR3 runs 13 residues. Trimming removed 4 bases from V and 0 bases from J, with 4 bases in between. CDR3 bases: TGTGCCAGCAGCTCCGTAGCCAAAAACATTCAGTACTTC. Translating it yields CASSSVAKNIQYF.

CDR3 protein: CASSLSGGRETQYF. The CDR3 DNA is TGTGCCAGCAGCTTAAGTGGGGGGCGTGAGACCCAGTACTTC. The J gene is TRBJ2-5, the V gene TRBV6-5; D might be TRBD1 or TRBD2, each matching 6 bases. Trimming removed 6 bases from V and 5 bases from J, with 16 bases in between. The CDR3 runs to 14 residues. Germline-derived CDR1 and CDR2 are MNHEY and SVGAGI.

The chain joins TRBV7-3 to TRBJ2-1, with unresolved D. Germline V gives CDR1 SGHTA, CDR2 FQGTGA. Trimming took 2 bases from V and 5 from J, leaving 10 bases between them. This CDR3 has 14 residues. CDR3 loop: CASSLRSLNNEQFF. Here the CDR3 DNA reads TGTGCCAGCAGCTTACGGTCACTGAACAATGAGCAGTTCTTC.

This clone was detected only a few times. The chain uses TRBV7-2 and TRBJ2-3, with D possibly being TRBD2 (6 bases). V was pared by 10 bases and J by 0 bases, with 14 bases between. The CDR3 is 14 residues long. The V gene's germline CDR1 is SGHTA and CDR2 FQGNSA. CDR3 protein: CATHAGLSTDTQYF. For the CDR3, the DNA is TGTGCCACCCACGCGGGGCTCAGCACAGATACGCAGTATTTT.